Presented here are 23 T cell receptor beta chains from one specimen sequenced in a study of spatial heterogeneity in lung cancer (dated by TCRdb to the late 2010s). The label giving this sample's time point can be read as: sample taken at primary tumor resection. Without any cell sorting, TCR sequencing was performed on whole RNA extracted either from tumor and nontumor lung tissue or from cryopreserved PBMC samples. The library was produced with 5' RACE. The reads were generated on a NextSeq 500. Clones were called with MiXCR by TCRdb after fastp trimmed the public reads at Q25, and only in-frame beta chains were retained. Each CDR3 protein gets just one entry, which takes the most common genes and DNA from the rows behind it. The sample table shows over 750 distinct CDR3 sequences, and about 21% are seen once. The leading ten clones occupy 39% of the sample. The starting material was PBMCs, obtained at surgery. Source of these receptors: a female donor with early-stage non-small cell lung cancer.

Judged by abundance, this clonotype is medium-sized. This beta chain appears as a stray read in a library generated for alpha chains; its size is not informative. The V call is TRBV30, the J call TRBJ2-5, with TRBD1 matching 8 bases. CDR3 size: 14 residues. Germline values: CDR1 GTSNPN, CDR2 SVGIG (reference sequence). Trimming removed 1 base from V and 5 bases from J; junction bases left unmatched: 6. Written as DNA, the CDR3 is TGTGCCTGGAGTGGAGTCAGGGGGCTGGAGACCCAGTACTTC. This gives the protein CAWSGVRGLETQYF.

This clonotype was detected a few times. The library was built for alpha chains, so this beta chain is an off-target read and its size means little. This chain uses TRBV19 with TRBJ2-5; maybe TRBD1 (7 bases). V was pared by 1 base and J by 6 bases, with 12 bases between. From germline, CDR1 is LNHDA and CDR2 SQIVND (reference sequence). The CDR3 is made up of 14 amino acids. CDR3 coding DNA: TGTGCCAGTAGTATAGGCAGGGGGACTCAGACCCAGTACTTC. It is translated as CASSIGRGTQTQYF.

In regard to this clonotype: This beta chain is a stray read from a library made for alpha chains; its abundance is not meaningful. The rearrangement links TRBV9 to TRBJ2-5; 7 bases line up with TRBD2. J lost 5 bases, V lost 4 bases, and 8 bases had no gene match. Germline V gives CDR1 SGDLS, CDR2 YYNGEE. CDR3 length: 14 amino acids. The CDR3 reads CASSRWGGGETQYF. The DNA of the CDR3 is TGTGCCAGCAGCCGGTGGGGGGGAGGCGAGACCCAGTACTTC.

By its share, this clonotype is medium-sized. This beta chain is off target for a library built for alpha chains, so its abundance means little. The chain carries TRBV20-1 and TRBJ2-2; no definite D call. This CDR3 has 14 residues. Germline-derived CDR1 and CDR2 are DFQATT and SNEGSKA (reference sequence). V was trimmed by 6 bases and J by 6 bases, leaving 17 bases between them. As DNA, the CDR3 is TGCAGTGCGGGAAAGGGATCTACGTCCGGGGAGCTGTTTTTT. Residues: CSAGKGSTSGELFF.

By its share, this clonotype is medium-sized. This beta chain lies outside the target of a library built for alpha chains; its clone size means little. CDR3 bases: TGTGCCAGCAGCCAATCGAAGGCCGGGGAGCTGTTTTTT. Translating it yields CASSQSKAGELFF. The rearrangement links TRBV16 to TRBJ2-2; no clear D gene. Germline V lookup: CDR1 KGHSY, CDR2 FQNENV. CDR3 length equals 13 residues. Trimming removed 0 bases at V and 6 bases at J, with 5 bases between. Full variable domain (remainder filled in from reference TRBV16 and TRBJ2-2): GEEVAQTPKHLVRGEGQKAKLYCAPIKGHSYVFWYQQVLKNEFKFLISFQNENVFDETGMPKERFSAKCLPNSPCSLEIQATKLEDSAVYFCASSQSKAGELFFGEGSRLTVL.

Details on this clonotype: This beta chain represents an off-target read in a library built for alpha chains; its size is of limited meaning. J is TRBJ2-4 and V is TRBV29-1; TRBD1 agrees at 7 bases. J was trimmed by 9 bases and V by 3 bases; bases with no gene match: 8. Germline loops: CDR1 SQVTM, CDR2 ANQGSEA. The CDR3 spans 13 residues. The chain's CDR3 is CSVDEGAGSIQYF. CDR3 bases: TGCAGCGTTGACGAGGGGGCCGGTAGCATTCAGTACTTC.

This clonotype was detected a few times. Since it is a stray read in a library aimed at alpha chains, this beta chain has a size that is not meaningful. The V and J genes are TRBV6-5 and TRBJ2-7, with 8 bases that match TRBD1. Germline trimming cut 9 bases from V and 1 base from J; bases unmatched to any gene: 8. The germline V gene has CDR1 MNHEY and CDR2 SVGAGI. The CDR3 has 14 residues. CDR3 sequence: CASRKWDRSYEQYF. CDR3 DNA sequence: TGTGCCAGTCGAAAGTGGGACAGGTCCTACGAGCAGTACTTC.

On this clonotype: This beta chain turned up in a library designed for alpha chains; as an off-target read, its abundance says little. The chain has TRBV5-4 and TRBJ2-3; 8 bases are a match to TRBD2. Per germline, CDR1 SGHNT and CDR2 YYREEE (reference sequence). The V segment lost 3 bases and the J segment 4 bases; nucleotides outside the gene matches: 7. The CDR3 loop spans 15 amino acids. The CDR3 here is CASSYPGLVPDTQYF. The CDR3 bases are TGTGCCAGCAGCTACCCGGGACTAGTTCCAGATACGCAGTATTTT.

To note about this clonotype: This beta chain represents an off-target read in a library built for alpha chains; its size is of limited meaning. The J gene is TRBJ2-2, the V gene TRBV5-1; 7 nucleotides align to TRBD1. The germline gives CDR1 SGHRS, CDR2 YFSETQ. With 4 bases clipped from V and 7 bases from J, the junction kept 4 bases outside the gene matches. The CDR3 has 13 residues. CDR3 loop: CASSLRTGGELFF. The CDR3 nucleotides are TGCGCCAGCAGCCTTCGGACAGGCGGGGAGCTGTTTTTT.

On this clonotype: Being off target in a library aimed at alpha chains, this beta chain has a size of little meaning. The CDR3 spells CASSTDNEQFF. The CDR3, as DNA: TGTGCCAGCAGTACGGACAATGAGCAGTTCTTC. This chain links TRBV2 with TRBJ2-1; D uncertain. V was pared by 5 bases and J by 5 bases, with 4 bases between. The CDR3 runs 11 residues. Germline V CDR1 and CDR2: SNHLY, FYNNEI.

This clonotype was seen only a few times. This beta chain appears as a stray read in a library generated for alpha chains; its size is not informative. The chain is built from TRBV27 and TRBJ2-5; D is perhaps TRBD2 (6 bases). The CDR3 runs to 12 residues. Trimming took 6 bases from V and 2 from J, leaving 7 bases between them. The germline V gene encodes CDR1 MNHEY and CDR2 SMNVEV (reference sequence). This CDR3 is CASRGGQETQYF. CDR3 nucleotides: TGTGCCAGCAGGGGGGGACAAGAGACCCAGTACTTC.

This clonotype rates as medium-sized. This beta chain was picked up by a library intended for alpha chains and is off target, so its count carries little meaning. The chain recombines TRBV7-3 with TRBJ2-5; TRBD2 aligns across 10 bases. Germline-derived CDR1 and CDR2 are SGHTA and FQGTGA. CDR3 length equals 13 residues. Trimming removed 8 bases from V and 7 bases from J; junction bases left unmatched: 7. DNA of the CDR3: TGTGCCAGCGCTAGCGGGAGTTCAGGGACCCAGTACTTC. Translated, it gives CASASGSSGTQYF.

A word on this clonotype: The library was built for alpha chains, so this beta chain is an off-target read and its size means little. The gene calls are TRBV7-9 and TRBJ2-1; 8 nucleotides line up with TRBD2. CDR1 and CDR2 (germline): SEHNR, FQNEAQ (reference sequence). The CDR3 totals 17 residues. The junction had 15 bases not matched to a gene; V was cut back by 6 bases and J by 5 bases. This CDR3 is CASRRSSGSTMHNEQFF. The DNA of the CDR3 is TGTGCCAGCAGGCGATCCAGCGGGAGCACGATGCACAATGAGCAGTTCTTC.

Turning to this clonotype: Since it is a stray read in a library aimed at alpha chains, this beta chain has a size that is not meaningful. This rearrangement joins TRBV5-4 to TRBJ2-1; 7 nucleotides match TRBD1. The CDR3 has 17 amino acids. The germline V gene encodes CDR1 SGHNT and CDR2 YYREEE (reference sequence). With 4 bases clipped from V and 1 base from J, the junction kept 11 bases outside the gene matches. CDR3 loop: CASSPRGYGGSYNEQFF. The DNA for the CDR3 is TGTGCCAGCAGCCCCAGGGGGTATGGTGGGTCCTACAATGAGCAGTTCTTC.

This clonotype was seen more than once but under ten times. This beta chain was picked up by a library intended for alpha chains and is off target, so its count carries little meaning. V and J are TRBV5-4 and TRBJ2-3, with D unresolved. V lost 4 bases to trimming and J lost 2 bases, with 11 bases between them. The CDR3 is made up of 14 amino acids. Per germline, CDR1 SGHNT and CDR2 YYREEE (reference sequence). Here the CDR3 DNA reads TGTGCCAGCAGCAACGGACCACTCACAGATACGCAGTATTTT. It encodes CASSNGPLTDTQYF.

By its share, this clonotype is large. Because the library targeted alpha chains, this beta chain is an off-target read whose size means little. The chain is built from TRBV5-1 and TRBJ2-7; 13 positions match TRBD2. The length of the CDR3 is 14 residues. V was pared by 4 bases and J by 3 bases, with 1 base of the junction left unmatched. Germline assignment: CDR1 SGHRS and CDR2 YFSETQ. CDR3 region: CASSRTSGSYEQYF. DNA for the CDR3: TGCGCCAGCAGCAGGACTAGCGGGAGCTACGAGCAGTACTTC.

In its sample, this clonotype was seen a few times. This beta chain is a stray read from a library made for alpha chains; its abundance is not meaningful. The J gene is TRBJ2-2, the V gene TRBV20-1; D unresolved. Trimming stripped 1 base from V and 10 bases from J, with 16 bases between. CDR1 and CDR2 (germline): DFQATT, SNEGSKA (reference sequence). This CDR3 contains 14 residues. CDR3 nucleotides: TGCAGTGCTAGAGGTCGTGGGCTGCACGCGGAGCTGTTTTTT. Protein product: CSARGRGLHAELFF.

By its share, this clonotype is medium-sized. Within a library made for alpha chains, this beta chain is off target, and its count is uninformative. The chain recombines TRBV29-1 with TRBJ2-6; D remains ambiguous. Trimming pared 2 bases from V and 2 bases from J, leaving 1 base between. The V gene's germline CDR1 is SQVTM and CDR2 ANQGSEA. The CDR3 contains 12 residues. The CDR3 sequence is CSVETGANVLTF. The CDR3 DNA reads TGCAGCGTTGAAACTGGGGCCAACGTCCTGACTTTC. Combining the CDR3 with reference TRBV29-1 and TRBJ2-6 gives the whole variable domain SAVISQKPSRDICQRGTSLTIQCQVDSQVTMMFWYRQQPGQSLTLIATANQGSEATYESGFVIDKFPISRPNLTFSTLTVSNMSPEDSSIYLCSVETGANVLTFGAGSRLTVL.

By share, this clonotype counts as medium-sized. Within a library made for alpha chains, this beta chain is off target, and its count is uninformative. The chain joins TRBV5-1 to TRBJ2-1, with D perhaps TRBD2 (6 bases). This CDR3 is built from 14 residues. Trimming removed 4 bases from V and 7 bases from J, with 15 bases in between. Germline CDR1 is SGHRS and CDR2 is YFSETQ. CDR3 protein: CASSPGVKWNEQFF. The CDR3 DNA is TGCGCCAGCAGCCCGGGGGTGAAGTGGAATGAGCAGTTCTTC.

About this clonotype itself: Since it is a stray read in a library aimed at alpha chains, this beta chain has a size that is not meaningful. This chain joins TRBV28 and TRBJ2-3, with TRBD2 matching over 7 bases. Per the germline V gene, CDR1 is MDHEN and CDR2 is SYDVKM. The CDR3 loop spans 16 amino acids. Losses at the gene ends were 6 bases for V and 5 bases for J; bases not matched to a gene: 14. The CDR3 protein is CASSSGDLGAGDTQYF. CDR3 DNA: TGTGCCAGCAGCAGCGGGGATCTCGGGGCAGGAGATACGCAGTATTTT.

This clonotype was counted between two and nine times. This beta chain is a stray read from a library made for alpha chains; its abundance is not meaningful. The DNA of the CDR3 is TGTGCCAGCAGCTTAGCTCCTGCTCCGGCAGATACGCAGTATTTT. Translated: CASSLAPAPADTQYF. The V and J genes are TRBV7-2 and TRBJ2-3; no firm D call. The ends were cut back, 0 bases at V and 4 bases at J, with 11 bases in the middle. CDR1 is SGHTA, CDR2 FQGNSA, per germline. CDR3 length: 15 residues.

On this clonotype: This beta chain is an unintended read in a library built for alpha chains; its size means little. The chain joins TRBV6-6 to TRBJ1-1; D is uncertain. The CDR3 contains 15 residues. Trimming took 2 bases from V and 0 from J, leaving 10 bases between them. Germline V gives CDR1 MNHNY, CDR2 SVGAGI (reference sequence). CDR3 in amino acids: CASSYGSRMNTEAFF. CDR3 DNA: TGTGCCAGCAGTTACGGGAGCCGTATGAACACTGAAGCTTTCTTT.

In the case of this clonotype: The size of this beta chain means little, since it is a stray read in a library made for alpha chains. This rearrangement joins TRBV11-2 to TRBJ2-7; 7 nucleotides agree with TRBD2. J gave up 1 base and V 8 bases, and 11 bases lay outside the gene matches. CDR1 is SGHAT and CDR2 is FQNNGV in the germline V gene. The CDR3 is made up of 15 amino acids. CDR3 sequence (DNA): TGTGCCAGCGGCCTAACTAGCGAGGGGTCCTACGAGCAGTACTTC. This encodes CASGLTSEGSYEQYF.